Detailed here is one T cell receptor (beta chain). This clonotype was seen a handful of times. This receptor's antigen is unknown. Per-nucleotide qualities are absent, and no much larger clonotype sits a single base away. The method behind the library was RACE. Sequencing relied on a NextSeq 500. Library preparation attached unique molecular identifiers to individual cDNA molecules for quantitative, reproducible TCR counting. On the authors' methods: Samples had a median of roughly 98,000 TCRs, with a range from roughly 20,000 to 700,000. The Decombinator software suite was used to annotate V, J and CDR3 in the TCR reads. For the PS versus PT1 abundance plots, all samples were subsampled to the same number of TCRs (28,000). TCRs were defined as expanded if absent before sensitization and observed at least eight times at the 2-week time point. The raw public reads went through TCRdb reprocessing: fastp at Q25, MiXCR clone calling, in-frame beta chains kept. When rows share a CDR3 protein, they turn into one entry using the most common DNA and genes. V and J calls and clone size were set by TCRdb, not the authors. The sample table records 85,000 to 95,000 distinct CDR3 sequences; about 8.7% of these occur just once. The ten biggest clones cover about 3.1% of the sample.

This entry belongs to a study of human T cells and chemical hapten exposure (dated by TCRdb to about 2021). A note on the overall study: Libraries were combined into a pool for sequencing, and differences in TCR yield between samples came mainly from small differences in library volumes within the pool. This study followed changes in the peripheral blood TCR repertoire in vivo during primary and secondary sensitization of alopecia patients to the hapten diphenylcyclopropenone (DPC). From each blood RNA sample, both TCR alpha and TCR beta chains were sequenced. The study at large found these results: Repeated subsampling changed both the strength of the expansion versus patch-test correlation and the threshold at which the correlation became significant. No change with DPC sensitization was found in the number of TCRs above 1 in 1000 frequency, and no evidence of global repertoire structure alterations was found.

The sample's time point, from its label and the paper: healthy volunteer bleed at 2 weeks. Total RNA was extracted from unfractionated whole blood collected in Tempus Blood RNA tubes. Five healthy volunteers served as TCR sequencing controls and were bled at day 0, 2 weeks and 6 weeks. A distance of 11 bases separates the germline ends of V and J, which lose 5 bases and 2 bases respectively. Taken from cysteine to phenylalanine, the CDR3 has 14 residues. The sequence is cut down to CDR3 DNA, 42 bases in frame from base 1. Looking up the germline V gene (reference sequence) yields CDR1 SEHNR and CDR2 FQNEAQ.

Sample: whole blood. The TCR sequence derives from a female donor in good health. Some clones in this sample may be carry-over from other donors' samples. The sequence joins TRBV7-9 to TRBJ2-3; the D gene could be TRBD1 or TRBD2, each one agreeing over 6 bases. In nucleotides, the sequence is TGTGCCAGCAGCAGGTCGGGGGCCACAGATACGCAGTATTTT. Its protein product is CASSRSGATDTQYF. Outside the CDR3, residues come from the reference TRBV7-9 and TRBJ2-3 proteins, so the full variable domain is: DTGVSQNPRHKITKRGQNVTFRCDPISEHNRLYWYRQTLGQGPEFLTYFQNEAQLEKSRLLSDRFSAERPKGSFSTLEIQRTEQGDSAMYLCASSRSGATDTQYFGPGTRLTVL.